This entry lists 27 T cell receptor beta chains sequenced from one sample in a study of Ad26.COV2.S vaccination and SARS-CoV-2 variants. Repertoires were generated with immunoSEQ multiplex PCR, while TCRdb's copy carries only in-frame clones and drops some. The sample contains about 350,000 clones, around 84% of which appear only once. The treatment: over 15 received Ad26.COV2.S at low or high dose, single or two shots; about 5 received placebo; per-sample allocation not given. Samples were taken on day 63 after the first vaccine or placebo injection. This sample comprised peripheral blood, obtained in a trial of Ad26.COV2.S vaccine versus placebo. These receptors originate from a person between 18 and 60 years old who received the Ad26.COV2.S COVID-19 vaccine or a placebo.

This clone showed up just once. V is TRBV6-5 and J is TRBJ2-1, with TRBD2 matching 12 bases. The CDR3 covers 15 residues. The germline V gene has CDR1 MNHEY and CDR2 SVGAGI. V lost 6 bases, J lost 0 bases, and 0 bases stayed unmatched. The CDR3, as DNA: TGTGCCAGCAGACTAGCGGGAGGCTCCTACAATGAGCAGTTCTTC. This translates into CASRLAGGSYNEQFF.

This chain joins TRBV24-1 and TRBJ1-1; D is unclear. The length of the CDR3 is 15 residues. V lost 3 bases, J lost 5 bases, and 15 bases lay in between. Germline assignment: CDR1 KGHDR and CDR2 SFDVKD. For the CDR3, the DNA is TGTGCCACCAGTGATCCCCGGAGTGGCGGTACTGAAGCTTTCTTT. Its protein product is CATSDPRSGGTEAFF.

The rearrangement uses TRBV21-1 and TRBJ2-5. TRBV21-1 is recorded as a pseudogene. The CDR3 consists of 15 residues. CDR3 DNA: TGTGCCAGCAGCAAAGCGGGAAGGTACCAAGAGACCCAGTACTTC. It is translated as CASSKAGRYQETQYF.

The J gene is TRBJ2-7, the V gene TRBV27; no clear D. Per the germline V gene, CDR1 is MNHEY and CDR2 is SMNVEV (reference sequence). This CDR3 spans 15 amino acids. Trimming removed 0 bases at V and 4 bases at J, with 13 bases between. CDR3 amino acids: CASSLSPDWVYEQYF. The CDR3 DNA reads as TGTGCCAGCAGTTTATCTCCAGACTGGGTGTACGAGCAGTACTTC.

V is TRBV30 and J is TRBJ2-5, with 7 bases identical to TRBD2. V was pared by 0 bases and J by 5 bases, with 9 bases of the junction left unmatched. The CDR3 is made up of 15 amino acids. Germline CDR1 GTSNPN, CDR2 SVGIG (reference sequence). CDR3 DNA sequence: TGTGCCTGGAGTGTCTCTGGCGGGAGTCCTGAGACCCAGTACTTC. Its protein product is CAWSVSGGSPETQYF.

The V and J genes are TRBV24-1 and TRBJ2-3; TRBD2 matches at 8 bases. The CDR3 has 14 amino acids. V lost 7 bases and J lost 5; bases outside the gene matches: 7. The germline V gene has CDR1 KGHDR and CDR2 SFDVKD. The CDR3 spells CATSPGGGIDTQYF. For the CDR3, the DNA is TGTGCCACCAGCCCCGGGGGGGGCATAGATACGCAGTATTTT.

The chain recombines TRBV5-1 with TRBJ1-5; the match to TRBD1 covers 10 bases. This CDR3 has 16 amino acids. Germline lookup yields CDR1 SGHRS and CDR2 YFSETQ. Losses at the gene ends were 4 bases for V and 2 bases for J; bases not matched to a gene: 6. CDR3 loop: CASSPGTGEGNQPQHF. CDR3 nucleotide sequence: TGCGCCAGCAGCCCCGGGACAGGGGAGGGCAATCAGCCCCAGCATTTT.

This chain joins TRBV2 and TRBJ1-5; 9 bases line up with TRBD1. Unmatched junction bases numbered 11, after V lost 7 bases and J lost 7 bases. The CDR3 totals 15 residues. Germline V CDR1 and CDR2: SNHLY, FYNNEI. Here the CDR3 reads CASTTDRGGGQPQHF. CDR3 coding DNA: TGTGCCAGCACTACGGACAGGGGTGGAGGACAGCCCCAGCATTTT. Supplemented by reference TRBV2 and TRBJ1-5, the full variable domain reads EPEVTQTPSHQVTQMGQEVILRCVPISNHLYFYWYRQILGQKVEFLVSFYNNEISEKSEIFDDQFSVERPDGSNFTLKIRSTKLEDSAMYFCASTTDRGGGQPQHFGDGTRLSIL.

This clone was observed a single time. The rearrangement uses TRBV28 and TRBJ2-4; TRBD1 aligns across 7 bases. CDR3 length: 16 residues. V was pared by 5 bases and J by 8 bases, with 15 bases of the junction left unmatched. Germline V gene sequence: CDR1 MDHEN, CDR2 SYDVKM. The CDR3 DNA reads as TGTGCCAGCAGTCCTCCGCTAGACAGGGTGTTGGACATTCAGTACTTC. Protein product: CASSPPLDRVLDIQYF.

This clone was counted a few times. J is TRBJ1-2 and V is TRBV7-8; TRBD1 aligns across 9 bases. The CDR3 is 14 amino acids. Germline CDR1 SGHVS, CDR2 FQNEAQ. V trimming: 4 bases; J trimming: 5 bases; junction bases outside the gene matches: 5. The CDR3 sequence: CASSSPGQGYGYTF. CDR3 in DNA: TGTGCCAGCAGCTCCCCGGGACAGGGATATGGCTACACCTTC.

This chain links TRBV14 with TRBJ1-2; D call uncertain. Germline V gene lookup returns CDR1 SGHDN and CDR2 FVKESK. The CDR3 extends over 13 amino acids. V was shortened by 0 bases and J by 8 bases, with 10 bases between the two germline ends. The CDR3 coding sequence is TGTGCCAGCAGCCAAGATCTGAGAGGGGGCTACACCTTC. It codes for CASSQDLRGGYTF.

This sequence joins TRBV28 and TRBJ2-3, with 9 bases that match TRBD2. This CDR3 has 16 amino acids. CDR1 is MDHEN and CDR2 is SYDVKM in the germline V gene. Trimming cost V 5 bases and J 4 bases; bases outside gene matches: 10. The CDR3 nucleotides are TGTGCCAGCAGTCTGACTATAGCGGGAGTTGCAGATACGCAGTATTTT. This sequence encodes CASSLTIAGVADTQYF.

J is TRBJ1-3 and V is TRBV9; D gene uncertain. The germline gives CDR1 SGDLS, CDR2 YYNGEE. CDR3 length: 15 amino acids. Trimming left V 6 bases short and J 0 bases short, with 13 bases between. CDR3 protein: CASTPTSFSGNTIYF. The CDR3 DNA follows: TGTGCCAGCACCCCGACATCTTTCTCTGGAAACACCATATATTTT. Combining the CDR3 with reference TRBV9 and TRBJ1-3 gives the whole variable domain DSGVTQTPKHLITATGQRVTLRCSPRSGDLSVYWYQQSLDQGLQFLIQYYNGEERAKGNILERFSAQQFPDLHSELNLSSLELGDSALYFCASTPTSFSGNTIYFGEGSWLTVV.

V gene TRBV10-3 combines with J gene TRBJ2-5, with D perhaps matching TRBD2 (5 bases). With 3 bases removed from V and 1 base from J, the gap between germline ends came to 9 bases. The CDR3 consists of 14 residues. Germline V gives CDR1 ENHRY, CDR2 SYGVKD. CDR3 nucleotide sequence: TGTGCCATCAGTGATCGACTAAGCCAAGAGACCCAGTACTTC. Translation gives CAISDRLSQETQYF.

The rearrangement links TRBV5-4 to TRBJ2-7; a weak D match, TRBD1 (6 bases). Germline-derived CDR1 and CDR2 are SGHNT and YYREEE (reference sequence). With 3 bases removed from V and 6 bases from J, the gap between germline ends came to 10 bases. The CDR3 length is 12 residues. The CDR3: CASSSTGSEQYF. The CDR3, as DNA: TGTGCCAGCAGCTCGACAGGCAGCGAGCAGTACTTC.

The genes are TRBV7-9 and TRBJ2-3; possibly TRBD2 for D (7 bases). The CDR3 has 15 amino acids. Germline CDR1 is SEHNR and CDR2 is FQNEAQ (reference sequence). Trimming took 5 bases from V and 4 from J, leaving 16 bases between them. CDR3 in amino acids: CASSRSRGGPDTQYF. Here the CDR3 DNA reads TGTGCCAGCAGCCGTTCGAGGGGGGGCCCAGATACGCAGTATTTT.

The chain joins TRBV6-2 or TRBV6-3 to TRBJ1-1; tentative D call: TRBD1 (5 bases). The CDR3 sequence is 16 residues long. The V and J ends lost 7 bases and 0 bases respectively, with 18 bases between them. Germline V gene sequence: CDR1 MNHEY, CDR2 SVGEGT. The DNA of the CDR3 is TGTGCCAGCACCCCCGAGACAGAAGATTTGAACACTGAAGCTTTCTTT. Amino acids: CASTPETEDLNTEAFF.

This sequence joins TRBV19 and TRBJ1-6, with 10 nucleotides matching TRBD1. Germline values: CDR1 LNHDA, CDR2 SQIVND (reference sequence). The CDR3 runs to 12 residues. V shed 5 bases, J shed 14 bases, and the junction held 3 bases outside the gene matches. This chain's CDR3 is CASSPGTGALHF. The CDR3 bases are TGTGCCAGTAGTCCCGGGACAGGGGCCCTCCACTTT. Drawing the rest from reference TRBV19 and TRBJ1-6, the complete variable domain is DGGITQSPKYLFRKEGQNVTLSCEQNLNHDAMYWYRQDPGQGLRLIYYSQIVNDFQKGDIAEGYSVSREKKESFPLTVTSAQKNPTAFYLCASSPGTGALHFGNGTRLTVT.

The J gene is TRBJ2-1, the V gene TRBV9; D is tentatively TRBD1 or TRBD2 (5 bases each). The germline V and J ends were trimmed by 4 bases and 7 bases, with 15 bases remaining between them. The CDR3 runs to 14 residues. In germline, CDR1 is SGDLS, CDR2 YYNGEE. The DNA for the CDR3 is TGTGCCAGCAGCCCAACTGGGACCGCGAATGAGCAGTTCTTC. Its protein is CASSPTGTANEQFF.

CDR3 sequence (DNA): TGTGCCAGTAGTATAGAGGGGACAGGGCGGTCGGAAAAACTGTTTTTT. It yields the protein CASSIEGTGRSEKLFF. The chain is built from TRBV19 and TRBJ1-4; TRBD1 aligns across 9 bases. Germline CDR1 LNHDA, CDR2 SQIVND (reference sequence). The CDR3 is 16 residues long. J gave up 8 bases and V 0 bases, and 7 bases lay outside the gene matches.

The chain recombines TRBV5-5 with TRBJ2-7; TRBD2 agrees at 7 bases. Per the germline V gene, CDR1 is SGHKS and CDR2 is YYEKEE (reference sequence). This CDR3 is built from 15 residues. J lost 3 bases, V lost 4 bases, and 10 bases had no gene match. CDR3 sequence: CASSTDHGGFYEQYF. Here the CDR3 DNA reads TGTGCCAGCAGCACGGATCACGGGGGGTTCTACGAGCAGTACTTC.

This clone has only a few counts. The CDR3 DNA reads as TGCGCCAGCAGCCAAGATATTATGCCAGCATACTATGGCTACACCTTC. This sequence encodes CASSQDIMPAYYGYTF. The chain carries TRBV4-1 and TRBJ1-2; no clear D gene. The V gene lost 0 bases and the J gene lost 3 bases, with 14 bases spanning the gap. The CDR3 contains 16 residues. The germline V gene encodes CDR1 MGHRA and CDR2 YSYEKL.

This clone was seen only once. J is TRBJ1-2 and V is TRBV30, with TRBD1 identical over 9 bases. CDR3 size: 14 residues. The germline V gene encodes CDR1 GTSNPN and CDR2 SVGIG (reference sequence). V gave up 2 bases and J gave up 8 bases; unmatched junction bases: 9. CDR3 DNA sequence: TGTGCCTGGAGTACACTACAGGGGGCGACGGGCTACACCTTC. Its protein is CAWSTLQGATGYTF.

The J gene is TRBJ2-2, the V gene TRBV23-1; TRBD1 matches 7 bases. TRBV23-1 is an open reading frame whose function is uncertain. The CDR3 is made up of 17 amino acids. Trimming at V came to 3 bases and at J to 3 bases, leaving 10 bases not matched to a gene. The CDR3 DNA follows: TGCGCCAGCAGTCACTTCCAACAGGGGCGCGACACCGGGGAGCTGTTTTTT. It translates to CASSHFQQGRDTGELFF.

The rearrangement links TRBV9 to TRBJ2-2; D is possibly TRBD2 (7 bases). This CDR3 is 16 amino acids long. Trimming left V 4 bases short and J 4 bases short, with 17 bases between. The germline CDR1 and CDR2 sequences are SGDLS and YYNGEE. In nucleotides, the CDR3 is TGTGCCAGCAGCTCCGAAGGAGGGGGGGGCACCGGGGAGCTGTTTTTT. Residues: CASSSEGGGGTGELFF. Together with reference TRBV9 and TRBJ2-2, the CDR3 gives the full variable domain: DSGVTQTPKHLITATGQRVTLRCSPRSGDLSVYWYQQSLDQGLQFLIQYYNGEERAKGNILERFSAQQFPDLHSELNLSSLELGDSALYFCASSSEGGGGTGELFFGEGSRLTVL.

CDR3: CASSPPGLAVPYF. The CDR3 coding sequence is TGTGCCAGCAGTCCTCCGGGACTAGCGGTACCGTACTTC. This chain uses TRBV28 with TRBJ2-7; 11 nucleotides align to TRBD2. The CDR3 is 13 amino acids. Trimming cost V 5 bases and J 12 bases; bases outside gene matches: 9. Germline V gene data show CDR1 as MDHEN and CDR2 as SYDVKM.

V usage is TRBV19 and J usage is TRBJ2-6; TRBD1 agrees at 7 bases. CDR1 and CDR2 (germline): LNHDA, SQIVND (reference sequence). CDR3 length: 15 amino acids. V lost 6 bases, J lost 4 bases, and 6 bases stayed unmatched. This CDR3 reads CASRGTGVGANVLTF. As DNA, the CDR3 is TGTGCCAGTAGGGGAACAGGGGTCGGGGCCAACGTCCTGACTTTC.